The T cell receptor beta chain under discussion was sequenced for a study of identical twins. This clonotype was seen more than once but under ten times. Its antigen is undetermined. Study-wide findings and caveats: Within monozygotic twins, out-of-frame TCR alpha sharing was underestimated by the models. Diverse VJ usage suggested most zero-insertion clonotypes were not invariant T cells. Beta clonotypes that were abundant in cord blood contained fewer insertions, a pattern absent from memory repertoires.

A universal primer site came from template switching; cDNA carried unique molecular identifiers. TCRdb re-derived calls from the 5' RACE reads in MiXCR, one entry per CDR3 protein. The table includes about 260,000 distinct CDR3 sequences, roughly 7% detected once. The CDR3 length is 14 residues. Germline CDR1 is MDHEN and CDR2 is SYDVKM. Trimming took 4 bases from V and 8 from J, leaving 17 bases between them. These data were also reused for a study on yellow fever vaccine responses in identical twins.

The J gene is TRBJ1-1, the V gene TRBV28, with D uncertain. This clonotype was sampled from a woman younger than 35 in good health. The source material was memory (CD45RO+) T cells sorted from blood. The CDR3 here is CASSYTSKVAEAFF. CDR3 DNA: TGTGCCAGCAGTTATACCTCGAAAGTGGCAGAAGCTTTCTTT.